A selection of T cell receptor beta chains follows, all from one sample in a study of somatic mutations in cytotoxic T cells in rheumatoid arthritis. The assay was immunoSEQ multiplex PCR, and TCRdb's table has in-frame clones only and misses some. This sample yields 11,000 or so clones, of which roughly four fifths are seen a single time; 11% belongs to the top ten. Sequences were obtained from CD8+ T cells sorted from blood. The receptors were gathered from a woman in her forties in good health. Both conserved end residues are part of each CDR3. A D gene is named only where the DNA matches it firmly. Clone size is stated in some rows and not others, as once, few, many or a class when expanded.

abundance: NA; v_gene: TRBV4-1; j_gene: TRBJ2-1; d_gene: TRBD2; CDR3aa: CASSQEGLAGAYNEQFF; CDR3nt: TGCGCCAGCAGCCAAGAGGGTCTAGCGGGGGCCTACAATGAGCAGTTCTTC
abundance: NA; v_gene: TRBV28; j_gene: TRBJ1-1; d_gene: TRBD1; CDR3aa: CASSATGVPNTEAFF; CDR3nt: TGTGCCAGCAGTGCGACAGGGGTCCCGAACACTGAAGCTTTCTTT
abundance: NA; v_gene: TRBV6-1; j_gene: TRBJ1-4; d_gene: TRBD1; CDR3aa: CASSETGTATNEKLFF; CDR3nt: TGTGCCAGCAGTGAGACCGGGACAGCAACTAATGAAAAACTGTTTTTT
abundance: NA; v_gene: TRBV20-1; j_gene: TRBJ2-5; d_gene: NA; CDR3aa: CSAAQETQYF; CDR3nt: TGCAGTGCTGCTCAAGAGACCCAGTACTTC
abundance: once; v_gene: TRBV28; j_gene: TRBJ2-5; d_gene: TRBD2; CDR3aa: CASGLAQTQYF; CDR3nt: TGTGCCTCAGGACTAGCGCAGACCCAGTACTTC
abundance: NA; v_gene: TRBV5-1; j_gene: TRBJ1-1; d_gene: NA; CDR3aa: CASSSRGYDTEAFF; CDR3nt: TGCGCCAGCAGCTCAAGGGGGTATGACACTGAAGCTTTCTTT
abundance: NA; v_gene: TRBV18; j_gene: TRBJ1-5; d_gene: NA; CDR3aa: CASSLLSPEYSNQPQHF; CDR3nt: TGTGCCAGCTCACTCCTCTCTCCGGAGTATAGCAATCAGCCCCAGCATTTT
abundance: NA; v_gene: TRBV10-2; j_gene: TRBJ2-3; d_gene: TRBD2; CDR3aa: CASSVTSGGADTQYF; CDR3nt: TGCGCCAGCAGTGTAACTAGCGGGGGGGCAGATACGCAGTATTTT
abundance: NA; v_gene: TRBV29-1; j_gene: TRBJ2-7; d_gene: NA; CDR3aa: CSVRQLSSYEQYF; CDR3nt: TGCAGCGTTCGACAGTTGAGCTCCTACGAGCAGTACTTC
abundance: few; v_gene: TRBV30; j_gene: TRBJ1-1; d_gene: TRBD1; CDR3aa: CAWREGASTEAFF; CDR3nt: TGTGCCTGGAGGGAGGGGGCAAGCACTGAAGCTTTCTTT
abundance: NA; v_gene: TRBV29-1; j_gene: TRBJ2-3; d_gene: NA; CDR3aa: CSVRDPGPTDTQYF; CDR3nt: TGCAGCGTCCGGGACCCTGGCCCCACAGATACGCAGTATTTT
abundance: NA; v_gene: TRBV2; j_gene: TRBJ2-1; d_gene: NA; CDR3aa: CASSEGGQVLDEQFF; CDR3nt: TGTGCCAGCAGTGAAGGGGGACAAGTGTTAGATGAGCAGTTCTTC
abundance: medium-sized; v_gene: TRBV5-5; j_gene: TRBJ1-1; d_gene: TRBD1; CDR3aa: CASRKRTGENTEAFF; CDR3nt: TGTGCCAGCAGAAAGCGGACAGGGGAGAACACTGAAGCTTTCTTT
abundance: NA; v_gene: TRBV7-9; j_gene: TRBJ1-5; d_gene: NA; CDR3aa: CASSLEGLNQPQHF; CDR3nt: TGTGCCAGCAGCTTAGAAGGGCTTAATCAGCCCCAGCATTTT
abundance: once; v_gene: TRBV6-4; j_gene: TRBJ1-2; d_gene: NA; CDR3aa: CASSEGGRHYGYTF; CDR3nt: TGTGCCAGCAGTGAGGGGGGACGGCACTATGGCTACACCTTC